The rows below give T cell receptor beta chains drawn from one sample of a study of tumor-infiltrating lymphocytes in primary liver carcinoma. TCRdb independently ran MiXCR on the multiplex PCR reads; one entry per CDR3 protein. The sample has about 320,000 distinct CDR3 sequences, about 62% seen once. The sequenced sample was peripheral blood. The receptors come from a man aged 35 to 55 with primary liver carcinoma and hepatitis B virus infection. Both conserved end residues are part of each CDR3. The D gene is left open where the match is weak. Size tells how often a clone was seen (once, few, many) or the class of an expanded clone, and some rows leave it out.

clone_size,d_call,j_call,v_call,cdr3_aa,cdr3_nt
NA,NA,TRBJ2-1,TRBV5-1,CASRGLSQPEQFF,TGCGCCAGCAGAGGACTGTCACAGCCTGAGCAGTTCTTC
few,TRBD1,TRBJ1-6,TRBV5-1,CASSSSGTENSPLHF,TGCGCCAGCAGCTCCTCCGGGACAGAGAATTCACCCCTCCACTTT
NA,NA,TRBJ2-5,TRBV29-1,CSLGVSGETQYF,TGCAGTCTTGGGGTATCAGGAGAGACCCAGTACTTC
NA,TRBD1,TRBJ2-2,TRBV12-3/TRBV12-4,CASSEGAETGELFF,TGTGCTAGCAGTGAGGGGGCGGAGACCGGGGAGCTGTTTTTT
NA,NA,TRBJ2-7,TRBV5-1,CASSLWVRERDEQYF,TGCGCCAGCAGCTTGTGGGTCAGGGAGAGGGACGAGCAGTACTTC
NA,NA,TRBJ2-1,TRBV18,CASSPPRYNEQFF,TGTGCCAGCTCACCACCGCGGTACAATGAGCAGTTCTTC
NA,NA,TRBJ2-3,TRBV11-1,CVSSLIRADTQYF,TGTGTCAGCAGCTTAATCAGGGCAGATACACAGTATTTT
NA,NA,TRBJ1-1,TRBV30,CAGPTGRNTEAFF,TGTGCCGGCCCGACCGGAAGGAACACTGAAGCTTTCTTT
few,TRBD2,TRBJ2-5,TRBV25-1,CASSPVGLVGETQYF,TGTGCCAGCAGCCCCGTCGGACTAGTCGGGGAGACCCAGTACTTC
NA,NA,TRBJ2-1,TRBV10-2,CASSQAGGNEQFF,TGCGCCAGCAGTCAGGCAGGGGGGAATGAGCAGTTCTTC
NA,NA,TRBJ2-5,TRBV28,CASSSETQHF,TGTGCCAGCAGTTCGGAGACCCAGCACTTC
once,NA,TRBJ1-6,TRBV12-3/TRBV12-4,CASSVTVLNLPLHF,TGTGCCAGCAGTGTGACAGTTCTTAATTTACCCCTCCACTTT
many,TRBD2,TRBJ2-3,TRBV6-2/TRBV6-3,CASPPTPGREVTDTQYF,TGTGCCAGCCCCCCGACCCCCGGGCGGGAGGTCACAGATACGCAGTATTTT
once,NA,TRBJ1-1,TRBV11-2,CAGSLLNTEAFF,TGTGCCGGCAGCTTACTGAACACTGAAGCTTTCTTT
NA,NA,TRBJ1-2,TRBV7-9,CASSPKGLYGYTF,TGTGCCAGCAGCCCTAAGGGCCTCTATGGCTACACCTTC
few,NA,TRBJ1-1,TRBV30,CAWTQGAGTEAFF,TGTGCCTGGACACAGGGCGCCGGCACTGAAGCTTTCTTT
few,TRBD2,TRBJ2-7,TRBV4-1,CASSPEGGTSVSYEQYF,TGCGCCAGCAGCCCTGAGGGCGGGACTAGCGTCTCCTACGAGCAGTACTTC
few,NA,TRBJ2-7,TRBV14,CATGRDLREQYF,TGTGCGACGGGCCGGGACTTGCGGGAGCAGTACTTC
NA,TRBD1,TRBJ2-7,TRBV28,CASSLSRTGVNEQCF,TGTGCCAGCAGTTTATCCCGGACAGGGGTCAACGAGCAGTGCTTC
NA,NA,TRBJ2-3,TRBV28,CANSFGTLGDTQYF,TGTGCCAACAGTTTTGGGACCTTGGGGGATACGCAGTATTTT
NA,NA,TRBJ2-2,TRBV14,CASTTGTWFIGELFF,TGTGCCAGCACAACCGGGACATGGTTCATAGGGGAGCTGTTTTTT
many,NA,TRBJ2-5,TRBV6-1,CASSEGGVGTQYF,TGTGCCAGCAGTGAAGGGGGAGTAGGGACCCAGTACTTC
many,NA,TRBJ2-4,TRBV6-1,CASRGIPKNIQYF,TGTGCCAGCAGGGGGATTCCCAAAAACATTCAGTACTTC
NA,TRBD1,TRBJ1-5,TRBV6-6,CASSPGQGVGNHPQHF,TGTGCCAGCAGCCCTGGACAGGGCGTGGGCAATCATCCCCAGCATTTT
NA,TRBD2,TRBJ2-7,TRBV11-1,CASSFLAGGPGQYF,TGTGCCAGCAGCTTCCTAGCGGGAGGCCCCGGGCAGTACTTC
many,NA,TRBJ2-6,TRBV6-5,CASSYSGDSSGANVLTF,TGTGCCAGCAGTTACTCCGGGGACTCCTCTGGGGCCAACGTCCTGACTTTC
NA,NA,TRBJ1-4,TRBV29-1,CSVSRESSFNLFF,TGCAGCGTATCACGGGAATCCTCCTTCAACCTGTTTTTT
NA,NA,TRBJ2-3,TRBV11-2,CASSLVGFADTQYF,TGTGCCAGCAGCTTGGTTGGGTTCGCAGATACGCAGTATTTT
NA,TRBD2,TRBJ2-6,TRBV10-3,CVIKGLAGSSGDNVLTF,TGTGTCATCAAGGGACTAGCGGGCTCCTCTGGGGACAACGTCCTGACTTTC
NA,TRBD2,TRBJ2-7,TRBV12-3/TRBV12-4,CVILIGTSGSYEQYF,TGTGTCATCTTAATCGGGACTAGCGGGAGCTACGAGCAATACTTC
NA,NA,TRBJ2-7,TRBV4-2,CASSQIRGSYEQYF,TGTGCTAGCAGCCAGATCCGGGGGTCCTACGAGCAGTACTTC
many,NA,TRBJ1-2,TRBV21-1,CASRPGPYGYTF,TGTGCCAGCAGGCCGGGCCCTTATGGCTACACCTTC
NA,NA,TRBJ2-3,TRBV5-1,CASAPITGVADTQYF,TGCGCCAGCGCCCCCATTACTGGAGTTGCAGATACGCAGTATTTT
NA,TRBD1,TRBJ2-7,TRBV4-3,CTSSLSLPGQDSYEQYF,TGCACCAGTAGCCTTTCACTCCCGGGACAGGATTCCTACGAGCAGTACTTC
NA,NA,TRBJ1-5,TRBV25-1,CASSVEQGPQHF,TGTGCCAGCAGTGTAGAACAGGGGCCCCAGCATTTT
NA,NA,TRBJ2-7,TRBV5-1,CASSSGLQGAYEQYF,TGCGCCAGCAGCAGCGGACTGCAGGGCGCCTACGAGCAGTACTTC
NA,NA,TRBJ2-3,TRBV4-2,CASSQEWDTHYF,TGTGCCAGCAGCCAAGAATGGGATACTCACTATTTT
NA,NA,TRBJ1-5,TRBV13,CASSFFSQPQHF,TGTGCCAGCAGCTTCTTCAGTCAGCCCCAGCATTTT
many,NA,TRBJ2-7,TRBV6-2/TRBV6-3,CASRTLFRAPYEQYF,TGTGCCAGCAGAACTCTATTTCGGGCCCCCTACGAGCAGTACTTC